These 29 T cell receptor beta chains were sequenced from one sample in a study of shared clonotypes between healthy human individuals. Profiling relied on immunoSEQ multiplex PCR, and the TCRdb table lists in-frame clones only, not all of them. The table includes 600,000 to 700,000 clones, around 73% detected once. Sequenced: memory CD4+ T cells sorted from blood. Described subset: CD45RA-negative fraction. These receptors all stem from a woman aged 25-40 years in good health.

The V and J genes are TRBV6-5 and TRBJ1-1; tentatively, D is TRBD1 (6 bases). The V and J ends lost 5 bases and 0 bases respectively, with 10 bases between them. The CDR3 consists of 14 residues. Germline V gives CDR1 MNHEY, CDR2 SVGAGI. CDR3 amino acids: CASSGGQLNTEAFF. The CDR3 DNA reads TGTGCCAGCAGTGGGGGACAATTGAACACTGAAGCTTTCTTT.

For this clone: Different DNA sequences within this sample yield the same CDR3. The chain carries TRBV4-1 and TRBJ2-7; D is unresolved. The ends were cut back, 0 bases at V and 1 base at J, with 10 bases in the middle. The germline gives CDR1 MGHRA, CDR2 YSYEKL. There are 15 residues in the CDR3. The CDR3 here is CASSQDRGKSYEQYF. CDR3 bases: TGCGCCAGCAGCCAAGATCGCGGTAAATCCTACGAGCAGTACTTC.

CDR3 residues: CASSQRGTVFDEQFF. In DNA form, the CDR3 reads TGCGCCAGCAGCCAAAGGGGGACCGTTTTCGATGAGCAGTTCTTC. The chain couples TRBV4-1 to TRBJ2-1; D is possibly TRBD1 (6 bases). Germline-derived CDR1 and CDR2 are MGHRA and YSYEKL. The CDR3 has 15 amino acids. Trimming took 2 bases from V and 8 from J, leaving 16 bases between them.

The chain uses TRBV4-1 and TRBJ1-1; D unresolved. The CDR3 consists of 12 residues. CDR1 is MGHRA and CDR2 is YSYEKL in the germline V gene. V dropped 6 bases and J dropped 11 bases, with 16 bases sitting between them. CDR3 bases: TGCGCCAGCAGGGCGACGAGTGGTTCCGCTTTCTTT. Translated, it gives CASRATSGSAFF.

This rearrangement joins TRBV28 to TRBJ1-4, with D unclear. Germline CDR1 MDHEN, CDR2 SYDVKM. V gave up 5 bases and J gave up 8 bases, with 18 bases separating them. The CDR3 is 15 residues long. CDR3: CASSRMTFSREKLFF. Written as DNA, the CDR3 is TGTGCCAGCAGTCGAATGACTTTCTCGCGCGAAAAACTGTTTTTT.

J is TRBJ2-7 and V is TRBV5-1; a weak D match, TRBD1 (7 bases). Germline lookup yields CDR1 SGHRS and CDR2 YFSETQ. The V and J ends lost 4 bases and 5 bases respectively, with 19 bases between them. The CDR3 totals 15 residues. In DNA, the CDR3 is TGCGCCAGCAGCAGGGGAGACAGGGACTCGAACGAGCAGTACTTC. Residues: CASSRGDRDSNEQYF.

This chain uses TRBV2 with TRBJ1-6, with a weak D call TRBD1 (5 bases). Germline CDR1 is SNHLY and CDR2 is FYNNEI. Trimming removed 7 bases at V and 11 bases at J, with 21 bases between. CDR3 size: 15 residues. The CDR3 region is CASNLKGGGAPPLHF. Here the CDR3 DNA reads TGTGCCAGCAACCTGAAGGGCGGGGGAGCGCCACCCCTCCACTTT.

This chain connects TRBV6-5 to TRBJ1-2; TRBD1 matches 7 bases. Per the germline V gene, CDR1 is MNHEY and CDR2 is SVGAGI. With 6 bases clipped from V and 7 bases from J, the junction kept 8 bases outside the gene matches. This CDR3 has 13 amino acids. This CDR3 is CASRSTGPGGYTF. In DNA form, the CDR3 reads TGTGCCAGCAGATCGACAGGGCCTGGTGGCTACACCTTC.

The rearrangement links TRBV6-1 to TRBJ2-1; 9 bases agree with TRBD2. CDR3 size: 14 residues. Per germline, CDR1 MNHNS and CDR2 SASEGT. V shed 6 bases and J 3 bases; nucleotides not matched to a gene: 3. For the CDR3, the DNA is TGTGCCAGCAGAGTAGCGGGAGTCTACAATGAGCAGTTCTTC. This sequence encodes CASRVAGVYNEQFF.

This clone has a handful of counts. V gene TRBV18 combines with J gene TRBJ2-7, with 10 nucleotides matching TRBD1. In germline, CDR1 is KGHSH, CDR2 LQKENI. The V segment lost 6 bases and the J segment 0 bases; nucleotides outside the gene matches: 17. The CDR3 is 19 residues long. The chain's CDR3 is CASSRKDPGTGVRSYEQYF. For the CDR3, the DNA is TGTGCCAGCTCCCGAAAAGATCCCGGGACAGGGGTCCGCTCCTACGAGCAGTACTTC.

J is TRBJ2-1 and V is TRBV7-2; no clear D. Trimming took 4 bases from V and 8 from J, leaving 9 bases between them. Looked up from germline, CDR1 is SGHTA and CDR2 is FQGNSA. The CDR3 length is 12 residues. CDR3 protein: CASSSPAYEQFF. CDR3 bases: TGTGCCAGCAGCTCGCCGGCCTATGAGCAGTTCTTC.

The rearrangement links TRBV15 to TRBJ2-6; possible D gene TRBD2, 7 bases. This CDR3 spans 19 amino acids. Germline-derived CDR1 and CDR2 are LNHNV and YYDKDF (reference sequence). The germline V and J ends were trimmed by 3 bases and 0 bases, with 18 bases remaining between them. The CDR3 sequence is CATSRKREGVHSGANVLTF. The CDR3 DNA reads TGTGCCACCAGCAGGAAGAGGGAGGGGGTCCACTCTGGGGCCAACGTCCTGACTTTC.

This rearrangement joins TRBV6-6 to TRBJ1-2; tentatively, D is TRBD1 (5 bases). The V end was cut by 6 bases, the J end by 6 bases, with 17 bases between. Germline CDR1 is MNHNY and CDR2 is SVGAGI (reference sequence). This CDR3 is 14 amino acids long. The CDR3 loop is CASSPIGQGNGYTF. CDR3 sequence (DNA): TGTGCCAGCAGCCCCATCGGGCAGGGTAATGGCTACACCTTC.

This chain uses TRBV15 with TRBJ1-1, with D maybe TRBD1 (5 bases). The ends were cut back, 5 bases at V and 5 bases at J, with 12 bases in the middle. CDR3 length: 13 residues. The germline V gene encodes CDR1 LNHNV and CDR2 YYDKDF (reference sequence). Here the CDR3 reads CATSWGGGTEAFF. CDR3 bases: TGTGCCACCAGCTGGGGCGGGGGTACTGAAGCTTTCTTT.

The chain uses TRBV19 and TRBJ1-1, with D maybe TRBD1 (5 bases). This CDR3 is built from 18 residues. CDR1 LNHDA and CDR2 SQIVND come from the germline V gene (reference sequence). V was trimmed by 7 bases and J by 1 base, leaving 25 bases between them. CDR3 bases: TGTGCCAGTACCGATCCGCGGGGCCTTAACGGGAGGAACACTGAAGCTTTCTTT. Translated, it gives CASTDPRGLNGRNTEAFF.

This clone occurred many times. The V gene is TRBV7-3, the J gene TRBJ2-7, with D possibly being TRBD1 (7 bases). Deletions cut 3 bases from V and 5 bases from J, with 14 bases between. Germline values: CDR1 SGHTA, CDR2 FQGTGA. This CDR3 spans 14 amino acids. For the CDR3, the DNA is TGTGCCAGCAGCTTTGGAGGGGGCGGCGACGAGCAGTACTTC. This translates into CASSFGGGGDEQYF.

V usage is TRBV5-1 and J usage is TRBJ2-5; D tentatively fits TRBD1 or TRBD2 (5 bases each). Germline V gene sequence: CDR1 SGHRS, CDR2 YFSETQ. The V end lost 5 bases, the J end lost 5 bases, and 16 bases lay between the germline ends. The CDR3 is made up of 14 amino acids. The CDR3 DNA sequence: TGCGCCAGCAGTTCCGGGACCTTTAAGGAGACCCAGTACTTC. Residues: CASSSGTFKETQYF.

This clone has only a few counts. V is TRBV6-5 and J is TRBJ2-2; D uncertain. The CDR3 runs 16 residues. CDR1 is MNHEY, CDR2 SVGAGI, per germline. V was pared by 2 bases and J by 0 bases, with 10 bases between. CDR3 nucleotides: TGTGCCAGCAGTTACGGGTCGGAGCCGAACACCGGGGAGCTGTTTTTT. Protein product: CASSYGSEPNTGELFF.

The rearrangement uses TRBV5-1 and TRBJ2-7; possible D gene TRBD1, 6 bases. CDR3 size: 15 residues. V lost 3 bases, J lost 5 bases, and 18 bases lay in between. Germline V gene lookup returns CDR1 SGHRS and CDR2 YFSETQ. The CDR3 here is CASSSLLTGLDEQYF. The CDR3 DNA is TGCGCCAGCAGCTCCCTGTTAACAGGGTTGGACGAGCAGTACTTC.

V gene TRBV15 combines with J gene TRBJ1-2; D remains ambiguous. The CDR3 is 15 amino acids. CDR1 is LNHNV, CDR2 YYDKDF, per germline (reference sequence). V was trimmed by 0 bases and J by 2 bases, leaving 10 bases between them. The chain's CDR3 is CATSRDPNSNYGYTF. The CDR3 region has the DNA TGTGCCACCAGCAGAGATCCGAACAGCAACTATGGCTACACCTTC.

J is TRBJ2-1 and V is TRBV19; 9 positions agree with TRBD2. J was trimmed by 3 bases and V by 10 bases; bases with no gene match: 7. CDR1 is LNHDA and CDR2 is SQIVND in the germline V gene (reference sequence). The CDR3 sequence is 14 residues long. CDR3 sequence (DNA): TGTGCCACTCTAGCGGGACTCGTCTACAATGAGCAGTTCTTC. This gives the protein CATLAGLVYNEQFF.

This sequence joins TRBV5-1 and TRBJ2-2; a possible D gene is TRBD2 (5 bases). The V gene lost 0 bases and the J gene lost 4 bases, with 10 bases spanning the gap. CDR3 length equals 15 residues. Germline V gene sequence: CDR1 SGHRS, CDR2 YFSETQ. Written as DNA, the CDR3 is TGCGCCAGCAGCTTGGTCGGAGGCCGCACCGGGGAGCTGTTTTTT. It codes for CASSLVGGRTGELFF.

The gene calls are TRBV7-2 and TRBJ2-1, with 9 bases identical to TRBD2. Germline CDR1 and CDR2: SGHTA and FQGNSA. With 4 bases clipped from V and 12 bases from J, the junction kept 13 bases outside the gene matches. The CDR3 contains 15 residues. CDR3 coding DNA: TGTGCCAGCAGCTCCGAAATGGTAGCGGGAGAAGTGCAGTTCTTC. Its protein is CASSSEMVAGEVQFF.

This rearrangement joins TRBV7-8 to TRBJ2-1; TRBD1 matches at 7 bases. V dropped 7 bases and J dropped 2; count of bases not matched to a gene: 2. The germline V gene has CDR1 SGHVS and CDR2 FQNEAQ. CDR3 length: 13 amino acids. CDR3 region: CASTTGTYNEQFF. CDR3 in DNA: TGTGCCAGCACGACAGGGACCTACAATGAGCAGTTCTTC.

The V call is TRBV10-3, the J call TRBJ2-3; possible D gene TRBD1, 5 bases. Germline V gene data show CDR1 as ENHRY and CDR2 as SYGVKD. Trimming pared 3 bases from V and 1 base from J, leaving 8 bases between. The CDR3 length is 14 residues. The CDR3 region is CAISDRAGTDTQYF. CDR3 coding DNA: TGTGCCATCAGTGACAGGGCCGGCACAGATACGCAGTATTTT.

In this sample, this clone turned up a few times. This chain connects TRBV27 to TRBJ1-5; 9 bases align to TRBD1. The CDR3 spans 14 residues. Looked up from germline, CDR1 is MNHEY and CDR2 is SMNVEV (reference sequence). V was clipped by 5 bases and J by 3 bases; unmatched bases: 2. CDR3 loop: CASSTGGNNQPQHF. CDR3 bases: TGTGCCAGCAGTACAGGGGGCAACAATCAGCCCCAGCATTTT.

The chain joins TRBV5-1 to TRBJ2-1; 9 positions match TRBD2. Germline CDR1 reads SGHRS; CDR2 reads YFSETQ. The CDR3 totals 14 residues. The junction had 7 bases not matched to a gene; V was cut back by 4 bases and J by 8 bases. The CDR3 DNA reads TGCGCCAGCAGCCCCCCGGGACTAGCCGATGAGCAGTTCTTC. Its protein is CASSPPGLADEQFF.

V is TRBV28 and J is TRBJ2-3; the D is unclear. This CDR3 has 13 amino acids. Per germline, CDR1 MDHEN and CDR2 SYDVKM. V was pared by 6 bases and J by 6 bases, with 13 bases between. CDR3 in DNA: TGTGCCAGCAGCTCGTTTTTTGGGGATACGCAGTATTTT. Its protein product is CASSSFFGDTQYF.

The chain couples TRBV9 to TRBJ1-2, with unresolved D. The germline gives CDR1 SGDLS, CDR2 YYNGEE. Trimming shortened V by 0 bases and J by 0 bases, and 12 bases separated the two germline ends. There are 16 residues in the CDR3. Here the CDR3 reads CASSVGPGGTNYGYTF. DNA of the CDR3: TGTGCCAGCAGCGTAGGACCTGGCGGGACTAACTATGGCTACACCTTC.